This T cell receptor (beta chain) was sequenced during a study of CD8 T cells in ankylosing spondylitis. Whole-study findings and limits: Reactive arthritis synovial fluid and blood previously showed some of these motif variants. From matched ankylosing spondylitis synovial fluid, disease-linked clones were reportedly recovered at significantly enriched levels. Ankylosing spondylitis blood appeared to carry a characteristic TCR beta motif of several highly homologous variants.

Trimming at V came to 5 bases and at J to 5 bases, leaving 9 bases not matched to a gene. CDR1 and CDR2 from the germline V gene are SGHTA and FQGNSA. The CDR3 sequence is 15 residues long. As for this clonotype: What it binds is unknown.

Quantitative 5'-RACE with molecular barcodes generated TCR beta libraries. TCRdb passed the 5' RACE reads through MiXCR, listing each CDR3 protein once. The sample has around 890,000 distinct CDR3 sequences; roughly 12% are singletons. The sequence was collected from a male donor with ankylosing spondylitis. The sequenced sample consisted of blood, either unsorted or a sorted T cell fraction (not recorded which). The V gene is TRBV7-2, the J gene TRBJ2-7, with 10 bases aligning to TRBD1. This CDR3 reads CASSDRTGGHDEQYF. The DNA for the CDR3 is TGTGCCAGCAGCGACCGGACAGGGGGGCATGACGAGCAGTACTTC.